These 15 T cell receptor beta chains were sequenced from one sample in a study of T cell changes during pregnancy in multiple sclerosis. Measured with immunoSEQ multiplex PCR; TCRdb has only the in-frame clones, and not every one. The data hold just under 100,000 clones, with about 93% observed a single time. The material sequenced was peripheral blood, taken after pregnancy. The source is a female donor with multiple sclerosis, enrolled in a pregnancy study.

This chain joins TRBV5-1 and TRBJ1-1; 7 bases line up with TRBD1. V gave up 1 base and J gave up 1 base; unmatched junction bases: 13. This CDR3 spans 18 amino acids. In germline, CDR1 is SGHRS, CDR2 YFSETQ. The CDR3 bases are TGCGCCAGCAGCTTGCTGGGGGTCACCGGGACAGAGAACACTGAAGCTTTCTTT. Amino acid sequence: CASSLLGVTGTENTEAFF. Together with reference TRBV5-1 and TRBJ1-1, the CDR3 gives the full variable domain: KAGVTQTPRYLIKTRGQQVTLSCSPISGHRSVSWYQQTPGQGLQFLFEYFSETQRNKGNFPGRFSGRQFSNSRSEMNVSTLELGDSALYLCASSLLGVTGTENTEAFFGQGTRLTVV.

The chain links TRBV6-1 to TRBJ2-5; D might be TRBD2 (5 bases). Trimming took 0 bases from V and 6 from J, leaving 14 bases between them. Germline loops: CDR1 MNHNS, CDR2 SASEGT. There are 15 residues in the CDR3. In nucleotides, the CDR3 is TGTGCCAGCAGTGAAGCGTTAAGCCGGGAAAAGACCCAGTACTTC. It yields the protein CASSEALSREKTQYF.

The CDR3 protein is CASTVISYEQYF. The DNA for the CDR3 is TGTGCCAGCACCGTTATCTCCTACGAGCAGTACTTC. This rearrangement joins TRBV21-1 to TRBJ2-7; TRBD2, the D gene given by the table, was not confirmed from the DNA. TRBV21-1 is given as a pseudogene. The CDR3 extends over 12 amino acids.

The chain recombines TRBV5-4 with TRBJ2-5; D unresolved. This CDR3 is 14 amino acids long. Germline CDR1 is SGHNT and CDR2 is YYREEE (reference sequence). The V end was cut by 0 bases, the J end by 2 bases, with 8 bases between. Here the CDR3 DNA reads TGTGCCAGCAGCTTGGACATGCAACAAGAGACCCAGTACTTC. This translates into CASSLDMQQETQYF.

The rearrangement uses TRBV27 and TRBJ2-1; 11 nucleotides line up with TRBD2. J gave up 5 bases and V 8 bases, and 8 bases lay outside the gene matches. CDR3 length: 15 residues. Germline V lookup: CDR1 MNHEY, CDR2 SMNVEV (reference sequence). This chain's CDR3 is CASGYGTSGHNEQFF. The CDR3 region has the DNA TGTGCCAGCGGTTACGGGACTAGCGGTCACAATGAGCAGTTCTTC.

The chain joins TRBV30 to TRBJ2-7; 9 bases map to TRBD1. The trim removed 2 bases at V and 3 bases at J, leaving 5 bases unmatched. There are 14 residues in the CDR3. Germline V gene sequence: CDR1 GTSNPN, CDR2 SVGIG (reference sequence). The CDR3 DNA sequence: TGTGCCTGGAGTCCGGGACAGGGAGTCTACGAGCAGTACTTC. Amino acid sequence: CAWSPGQGVYEQYF.

This chain uses TRBV9 with TRBJ1-2, with 8 bases lining up with TRBD1. The trim removed 0 bases at V and 8 bases at J, leaving 12 bases unmatched. CDR3 length: 16 amino acids. The germline CDR1 and CDR2 sequences are SGDLS and YYNGEE. The CDR3 sequence is CASSVATGQGALGYTF. The CDR3 DNA reads TGTGCCAGCAGCGTAGCTACTGGGCAGGGGGCCTTGGGCTACACCTTC.

Concerning this clone: This specimen includes other DNA sequences encoding the same CDR3. This sequence joins TRBV5-1 and TRBJ2-3; TRBD2 aligns across 11 bases. The CDR3 extends over 16 amino acids. V lost 4 bases and J lost 3; bases outside the gene matches: 7. The germline V gene encodes CDR1 SGHRS and CDR2 YFSETQ. CDR3 nucleotides: TGCGCCAGCAGCCTAACTAGCGGGAGTGTAACAGATACGCAGTATTTT. This gives the protein CASSLTSGSVTDTQYF.

Here the CDR3 DNA reads TGTGCCAGCAGCTTGTCCTACTCCTACGAGCAGTACTTC. Encoded protein: CASSLSYSYEQYF. J is TRBJ2-7 and V is TRBV7-2; D is undetermined. The CDR3 spans 13 residues. With 3 bases removed from V and 0 bases from J, the gap between germline ends came to 6 bases. Germline-derived CDR1 and CDR2 are SGHTA and FQGNSA.

The CDR3 is CASSLQGQTADSGANVLTF. The CDR3 region has the DNA TGTGCCAGCAGTCTACAGGGACAAACAGCCGATTCTGGGGCCAACGTCCTGACTTTC. The chain uses TRBV28 and TRBJ2-6, with D perhaps matching TRBD1 (6 bases). CDR1 and CDR2 (germline): MDHEN, SYDVKM. This CDR3 is 19 amino acids long. The V gene lost 5 bases and the J gene lost 1 base, with 21 bases spanning the gap.

The CDR3 region is CSVGRDYNEQFF. For the CDR3, the DNA is TGCAGCGTTGGTCGGGACTACAATGAGCAGTTCTTC. This chain uses TRBV29-1 with TRBJ2-1, with TRBD2 as a possible D gene (5 bases). The germline gives CDR1 SQVTM, CDR2 ANQGSEA. The germline V and J ends were trimmed by 4 bases and 3 bases, with 7 bases remaining between them. The length of the CDR3 is 12 residues.

This clone appeared once. The chain couples TRBV2 to TRBJ2-1; 12 bases align to TRBD2. The CDR3 loop spans 13 amino acids. V shed 7 bases and J 6 bases; nucleotides not matched to a gene: 1. CDR1 and CDR2 (germline): SNHLY, FYNNEI. CDR3 loop: CASMTSGSNEQFF. CDR3 bases: TGTGCCAGCATGACTAGCGGGAGCAATGAGCAGTTCTTC.

The chain carries TRBV7-9 and TRBJ2-5, with D possibly TRBD2 on 6 matching bases. CDR3 length: 14 amino acids. The V gene's germline CDR1 is SEHNR and CDR2 FQNEAQ (reference sequence). Trimming took off 3 bases at V and 4 bases at J, with 12 bases between the two ends. The CDR3 loop reads CASSFVVGGETQYF. DNA of the CDR3: TGTGCCAGCAGCTTCGTTGTGGGGGGAGAGACCCAGTACTTC.

This clone was counted between two and nine times. V usage is TRBV7-9 and J usage is TRBJ1-1; D is uncertain. Deletions cut 6 bases from V and 1 base from J, with 9 bases between. The germline V gene encodes CDR1 SEHNR and CDR2 FQNEAQ (reference sequence). The CDR3 is 13 amino acids. This chain's CDR3 is CASRDDTNTEAFF. The DNA of the CDR3 is TGTGCCAGCAGAGATGACACGAACACTGAAGCTTTCTTT.

The chain is built from TRBV18 and TRBJ1-2; 8 positions agree with TRBD1. CDR1 is KGHSH and CDR2 is LQKENI in the germline V gene. The CDR3 covers 16 residues. Trimming cost V 4 bases and J 0 bases; bases outside gene matches: 7. As DNA, the CDR3 is TGTGCCAGCTCACAGACAGGGGTACTCGCTAACTATGGCTACACCTTC. It is translated as CASSQTGVLANYGYTF.